These 18 T cell receptor beta chains originate from one sample sequenced in a study of blood T cell repertoires in COVID-19. Using immunoSEQ multiplex PCR, the repertoire was profiled, and TCRdb retains in-frame clones only, with some absent. This table holds tens of thousands of clones, around four fifths found once. Sequenced input: peripheral blood. These receptors were taken from an elderly woman with active or convalescent COVID-19.

CDR3 coding DNA: TGCAGCGTAGGGCAGGAGGATCAGCCCCAGCATTTT. Translated: CSVGQEDQPQHF. J is TRBJ1-5 and V is TRBV29-1; D is unclear. Germline assignment: CDR1 SQVTM and CDR2 ANQGSEA. The CDR3 sequence is 12 residues long. The ends were cut back, 6 bases at V and 5 bases at J, with 11 bases in the middle.

V is TRBV5-4 and J is TRBJ1-2; possible D gene TRBD1, 5 bases. The CDR3 has 14 residues. V was cut by 4 bases and J by 4 bases, with 14 bases left in between. Germline-derived CDR1 and CDR2 are SGHNT and YYREEE (reference sequence). This CDR3 reads CASSPGQGSYGYTF. DNA for the CDR3: TGTGCCAGCAGCCCTGGGCAGGGCAGCTATGGCTACACCTTC.

The rearrangement links TRBV27 to TRBJ1-5; 9 nucleotides line up with TRBD1. This CDR3 has 15 residues. Trimming took 5 bases from V and 3 from J; bases not matched to a gene: 5. Germline CDR1 is MNHEY and CDR2 is SMNVEV (reference sequence). CDR3 sequence: CASSKGQGPNQPQHF. CDR3 coding DNA: TGTGCCAGCAGTAAGGGACAGGGCCCCAATCAGCCCCAGCATTTT.

The rearrangement links TRBV5-6 to TRBJ1-5, with D maybe TRBD1 (5 bases). Deletions cut 4 bases from V and 6 bases from J, with 11 bases between. The CDR3 length is 13 residues. Germline loops: CDR1 SGHDT, CDR2 YYEEEE. CDR3 amino acids: CASSGGGGQPQHF. The CDR3 coding sequence is TGTGCCAGCAGCGGTGGGGGGGGTCAGCCCCAGCATTTT. Full variable domain (missing parts from reference TRBV5-6 and TRBJ1-5): DAGVTQSPTHLIKTRGQQVTLRCSPKSGHDTVSWYQQALGQGPQFIFQYYEEEERQRGNFPDRFSGHQFPNYSSELNVNALLLGDSALYLCASSGGGGQPQHFGDGTRLSIL.

This clone was recorded once. This chain joins TRBV7-2 and TRBJ2-1; no reliable D call. Trimming cost V 3 bases and J 4 bases, with 10 bases left between them. In germline, CDR1 is SGHTA, CDR2 FQGNSA. This CDR3 has 14 residues. The CDR3 here is CASSFLAEYNEQFF. The CDR3 nucleotides are TGTGCCAGCAGCTTTTTAGCAGAGTACAATGAGCAGTTCTTC.

V and J are TRBV30 and TRBJ1-1, with TRBD1 as a possible D gene (6 bases). The CDR3 covers 12 residues. Per germline, CDR1 GTSNPN and CDR2 SVGIG (reference sequence). Trimming left V 2 bases short and J 4 bases short, with 8 bases between. CDR3 bases: TGTGCCTGGAGTTGGGGGCGCACTGAAGCTTTCTTT. It encodes CAWSWGRTEAFF.

The rearrangement joins TRBV27 to TRBJ2-1, with D possibly matching TRBD1 (6 bases). The CDR3 consists of 14 residues. V shed 8 bases and J shed 5 bases, with 16 bases lying between them. Germline assignment: CDR1 MNHEY and CDR2 SMNVEV (reference sequence). The CDR3 spells CASRRPGDNNEQFF. In nucleotides, the CDR3 is TGTGCCAGCCGTCGGCCAGGGGATAACAATGAGCAGTTCTTC.

The chain recombines TRBV3-1 (or the pseudogene TRBV3-2) with TRBJ2-1; 11 nucleotides match TRBD2. Germline V gives CDR1 LGHDT, CDR2 YNNKEL (reference sequence). CDR3 size: 17 residues. V lost 4 bases, J lost 6 bases, and 11 bases stayed unmatched. The CDR3 DNA sequence: TGTGCCAGCAGCCGGGGGGCTAGCGGGGGGAGAGTCAATGAGCAGTTCTTC. The encoded protein is CASSRGASGGRVNEQFF.

J is TRBJ2-3 and V is TRBV30, with 7 bases lining up with TRBD2. The CDR3 has 16 amino acids. Germline V gives CDR1 GTSNPN, CDR2 SVGIG (reference sequence). V shed 1 base and J 0 bases; nucleotides not matched to a gene: 7. CDR3 residues: CAWSGGGPGSTDTQYF. Written as DNA, the CDR3 is TGTGCCTGGAGTGGGGGAGGGCCAGGGAGCACAGATACGCAGTATTTT.

V and J are TRBV4-3 and TRBJ1-3; D is undetermined. The germline V gene encodes CDR1 LGHNA and CDR2 YSLEER. The CDR3 runs 14 residues. The ends were cut back, 0 bases at V and 5 bases at J, with 8 bases in the middle. CDR3 region: CASSQETERNTIYF. CDR3 in DNA: TGCGCCAGCAGCCAAGAAACAGAGAGAAACACCATATATTTT.

The chain is built from TRBV6-1 and TRBJ1-1; D is uncertain. V was pared by 2 bases and J by 0 bases, with 10 bases between. Germline CDR1 MNHNS, CDR2 SASEGT. The CDR3 consists of 15 residues. The CDR3 protein is CASSENEGVNTEAFF. CDR3 in DNA: TGTGCCAGCAGTGAAAACGAGGGAGTGAACACTGAAGCTTTCTTT.

V and J are TRBV4-1 and TRBJ2-7; 8 nucleotides agree with TRBD2. The CDR3 has 15 amino acids. Germline CDR1 and CDR2: MGHRA and YSYEKL. The trim removed 4 bases at V and 5 bases at J, leaving 10 bases unmatched. As DNA, the CDR3 is TGCGCCAGCAGCCCAAGGTGGGGACTAGTTGACGAGCAGTACTTC. Translated: CASSPRWGLVDEQYF.

CDR3 loop: CASSYSGGSQPQHF. The CDR3 DNA reads as TGTGCCAGCAGTTACTCTGGGGGGTCTCAGCCCCAGCATTTT. This rearrangement joins TRBV6-5 to TRBJ1-5; possibly TRBD1 for D (5 bases). The CDR3 totals 14 residues. With 0 bases removed from V and 6 bases from J, the gap between germline ends came to 9 bases. The germline gives CDR1 MNHEY, CDR2 SVGAGI.

The rearrangement joins TRBV30 to TRBJ2-1; D may be TRBD2 (5 bases). The germline CDR1 and CDR2 sequences are GTSNPN and SVGIG (reference sequence). Trimming took 2 bases from V and 0 from J, leaving 14 bases between them. The CDR3 consists of 16 residues. The CDR3 DNA sequence: TGTGCCTGGAGTCTCAGGACTCATAGCTCCTACAATGAGCAGTTCTTC. Translation gives CAWSLRTHSSYNEQFF. The variable domain in full, completed from reference TRBV30 and TRBJ2-1, reads SQTIHQWPATLVQPVGSPLSLECTVEGTSNPNLYWYRQAAGRGLQLLFYSVGIGQISSEVPQNLSASRPQDRQFILSSKKLLLSDSGFYLCAWSLRTHSSYNEQFFGPGTRLTVL.

This clone is medium-sized (0.01 to 0.1%) within its sample. The chain is built from TRBV5-1 and TRBJ1-6; weak D call: TRBD1 (6 bases). CDR1 and CDR2 from the germline V gene are SGHRS and YFSETQ. V was cut by 0 bases and J by 5 bases, with 6 bases left in between. This CDR3 comprises 14 residues. CDR3 region: CASSLGQDNSPLHF. The CDR3 nucleotides are TGCGCCAGCAGCTTGGGACAGGATAATTCACCCCTCCACTTT.

The chain is built from TRBV30 and TRBJ1-2; D is unclear. The germline gives CDR1 GTSNPN, CDR2 SVGIG (reference sequence). This CDR3 region has 11 residues. Trimming cost V 1 base and J 4 bases, with 4 bases left between them. The CDR3 DNA reads as TGTGCCTGGAGTGCAGGCTATGGCTACACCTTC. This encodes CAWSAGYGYTF.

This clone was detected a few times. This chain links TRBV9 with TRBJ2-5; 12 nucleotides match TRBD2. With V trimmed by 5 bases and J by 4 bases, 6 bases remained unmatched. This CDR3 region has 15 residues. Germline CDR1 and CDR2: SGDLS and YYNGEE. CDR3 loop: CASRASGREGETQYF. In nucleotides, the CDR3 is TGTGCCAGCAGGGCTAGCGGGAGGGAGGGAGAGACCCAGTACTTC.

The rearrangement joins TRBV28 to TRBJ2-7; perhaps TRBD1 as D (8 bases). Trimming stripped 5 bases from V and 1 base from J, with 18 bases between. There are 16 residues in the CDR3. CDR1 and CDR2 (germline): MDHEN, SYDVKM. The CDR3 DNA follows: TGTGCCAGCAGTCCCCTTGGACAGGGAGGGTCCTACGAGCAGTACTTC. Protein sequence: CASSPLGQGGSYEQYF.